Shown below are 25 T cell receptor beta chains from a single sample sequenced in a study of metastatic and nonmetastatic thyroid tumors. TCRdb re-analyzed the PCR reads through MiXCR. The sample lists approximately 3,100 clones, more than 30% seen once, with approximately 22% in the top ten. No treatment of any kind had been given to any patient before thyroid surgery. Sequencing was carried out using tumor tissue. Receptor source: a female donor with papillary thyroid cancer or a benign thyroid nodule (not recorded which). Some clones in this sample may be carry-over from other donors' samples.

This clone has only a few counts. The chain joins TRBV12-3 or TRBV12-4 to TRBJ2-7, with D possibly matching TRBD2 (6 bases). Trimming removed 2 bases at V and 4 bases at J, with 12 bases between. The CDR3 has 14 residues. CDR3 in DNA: TGTGCCAGCAGTTTACGGGGACTGGGGTACGAGCAGTACTTC. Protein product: CASSLRGLGYEQYF.

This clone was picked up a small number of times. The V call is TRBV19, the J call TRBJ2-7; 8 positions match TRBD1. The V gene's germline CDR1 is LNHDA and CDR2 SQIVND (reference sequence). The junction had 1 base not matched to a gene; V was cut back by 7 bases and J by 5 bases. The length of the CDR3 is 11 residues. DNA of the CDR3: TGTGCCAGTAAGGACAGGGACGAGCAGTACTTC. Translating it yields CASKDRDEQYF.

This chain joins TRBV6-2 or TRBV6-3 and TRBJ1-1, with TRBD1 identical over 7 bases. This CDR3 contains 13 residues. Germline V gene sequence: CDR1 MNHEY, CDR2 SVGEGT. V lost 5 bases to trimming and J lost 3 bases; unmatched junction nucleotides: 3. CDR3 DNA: TGTGCCAGCAGTAAACAGGGGTACACTGAAGCTTTCTTT. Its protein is CASSKQGYTEAFF.

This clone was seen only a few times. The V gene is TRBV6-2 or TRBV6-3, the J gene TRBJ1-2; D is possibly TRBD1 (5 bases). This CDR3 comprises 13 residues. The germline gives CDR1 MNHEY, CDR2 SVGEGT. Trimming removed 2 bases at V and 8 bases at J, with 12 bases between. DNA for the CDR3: TGTGCCAGCAGTTACACGCCAGGGAGGGGCTACACCTTC. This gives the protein CASSYTPGRGYTF.

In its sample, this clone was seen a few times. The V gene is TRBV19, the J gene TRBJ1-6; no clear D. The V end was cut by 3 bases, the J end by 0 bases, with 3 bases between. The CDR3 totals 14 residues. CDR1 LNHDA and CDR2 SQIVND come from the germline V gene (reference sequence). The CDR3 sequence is CASSISSYNSPLHF. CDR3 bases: TGTGCCAGTAGTATCAGCTCCTATAATTCACCCCTCCACTTT. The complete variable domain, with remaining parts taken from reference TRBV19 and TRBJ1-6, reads DGGITQSPKYLFRKEGQNVTLSCEQNLNHDAMYWYRQDPGQGLRLIYYSQIVNDFQKGDIAEGYSVSREKKESFPLTVTSAQKNPTAFYLCASSISSYNSPLHFGNGTRLTVT.

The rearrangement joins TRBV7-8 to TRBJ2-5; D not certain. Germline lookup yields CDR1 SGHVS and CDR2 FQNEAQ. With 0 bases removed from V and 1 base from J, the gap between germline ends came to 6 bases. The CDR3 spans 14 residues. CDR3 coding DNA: TGTGCCAGCAGCTTAGCAGGATTCCAAGAGACCCAGTACTTC. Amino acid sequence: CASSLAGFQETQYF.

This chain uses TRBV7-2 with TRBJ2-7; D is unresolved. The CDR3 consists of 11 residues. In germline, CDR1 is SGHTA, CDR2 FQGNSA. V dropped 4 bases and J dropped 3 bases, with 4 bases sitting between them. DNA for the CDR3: TGTGCCAGCAGCTCATACTACGAGCAGTACTTC. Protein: CASSSYYEQYF.

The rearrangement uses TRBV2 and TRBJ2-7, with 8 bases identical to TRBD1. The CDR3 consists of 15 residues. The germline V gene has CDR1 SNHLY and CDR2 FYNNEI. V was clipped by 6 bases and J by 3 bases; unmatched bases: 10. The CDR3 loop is CASRPGTGTIYEQYF. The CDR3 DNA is TGTGCCAGCAGGCCTGGGACAGGAACTATCTACGAGCAGTACTTC.

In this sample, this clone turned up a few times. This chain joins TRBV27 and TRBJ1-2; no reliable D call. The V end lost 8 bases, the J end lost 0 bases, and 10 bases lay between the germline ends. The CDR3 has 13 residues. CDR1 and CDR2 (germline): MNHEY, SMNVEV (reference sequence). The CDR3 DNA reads TGTGCCAGCGCCCCCCACCCTAACTATGGCTACACCTTC. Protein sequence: CASAPHPNYGYTF.

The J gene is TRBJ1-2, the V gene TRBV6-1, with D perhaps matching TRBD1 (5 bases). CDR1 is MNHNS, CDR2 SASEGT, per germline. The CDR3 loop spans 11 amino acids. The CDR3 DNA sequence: TGTGCTGCCGGGGCCTTCGAGGGCTACACCTTC. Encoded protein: CAAGAFEGYTF.

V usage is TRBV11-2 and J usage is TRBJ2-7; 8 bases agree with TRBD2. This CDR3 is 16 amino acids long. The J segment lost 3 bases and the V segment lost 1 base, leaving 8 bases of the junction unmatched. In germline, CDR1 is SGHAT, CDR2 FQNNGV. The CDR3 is CASSLGGLEVVYEQYF. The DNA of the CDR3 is TGTGCCAGCAGCTTAGGGGGACTAGAGGTGGTCTACGAGCAGTACTTC.

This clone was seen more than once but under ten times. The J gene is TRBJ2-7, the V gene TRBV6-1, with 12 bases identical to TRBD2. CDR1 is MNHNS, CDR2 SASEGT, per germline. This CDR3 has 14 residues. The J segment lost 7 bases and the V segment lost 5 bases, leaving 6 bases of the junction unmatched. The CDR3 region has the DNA TGTGCCAGCAGTTCCGGGACTAGCGGGCGGGAGCAGTACTTC. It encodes CASSSGTSGREQYF.

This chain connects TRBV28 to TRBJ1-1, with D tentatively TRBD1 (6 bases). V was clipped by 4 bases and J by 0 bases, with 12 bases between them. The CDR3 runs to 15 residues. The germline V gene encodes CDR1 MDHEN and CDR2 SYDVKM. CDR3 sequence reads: CASSSSGTLNTEAFF. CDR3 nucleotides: TGTGCCAGCAGTTCGTCCGGGACATTGAACACTGAAGCTTTCTTT.

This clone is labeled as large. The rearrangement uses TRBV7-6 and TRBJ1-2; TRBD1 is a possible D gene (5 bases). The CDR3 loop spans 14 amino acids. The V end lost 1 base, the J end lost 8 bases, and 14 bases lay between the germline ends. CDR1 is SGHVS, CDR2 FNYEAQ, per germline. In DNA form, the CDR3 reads TGTGCCAGCAGCTTAGATCCGGGGGGGTCGGGCTACACCTTC. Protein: CASSLDPGGSGYTF.

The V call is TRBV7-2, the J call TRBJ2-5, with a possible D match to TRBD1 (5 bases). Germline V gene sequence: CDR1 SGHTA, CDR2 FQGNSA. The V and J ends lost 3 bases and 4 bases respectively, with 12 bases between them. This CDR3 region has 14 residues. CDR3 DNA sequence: TGTGCCAGCAGCTTGGGGTGGGGCGGAGAGACCCAGTACTTC. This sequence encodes CASSLGWGGETQYF.

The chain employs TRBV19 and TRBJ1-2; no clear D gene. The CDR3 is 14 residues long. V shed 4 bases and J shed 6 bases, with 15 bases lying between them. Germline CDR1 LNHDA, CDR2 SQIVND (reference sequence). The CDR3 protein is CASSRTQPYDGYTF. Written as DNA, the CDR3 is TGTGCCAGTAGTAGAACCCAGCCTTACGATGGCTACACCTTC.

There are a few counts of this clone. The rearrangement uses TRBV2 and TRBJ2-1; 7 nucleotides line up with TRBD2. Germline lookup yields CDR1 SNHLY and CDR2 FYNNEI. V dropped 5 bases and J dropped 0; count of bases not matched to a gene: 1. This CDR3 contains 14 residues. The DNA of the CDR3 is TGTGCCAGCAGTTGGACTAGCTCCTACAATGAGCAGTTCTTC. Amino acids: CASSWTSSYNEQFF.

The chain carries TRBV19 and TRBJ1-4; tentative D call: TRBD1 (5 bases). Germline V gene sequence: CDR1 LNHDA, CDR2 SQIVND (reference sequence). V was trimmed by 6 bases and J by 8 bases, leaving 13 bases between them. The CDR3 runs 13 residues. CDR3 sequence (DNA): TGTGCCAGTAGAGGACACCCGGGAGAAAAACTGTTTTTT. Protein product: CASRGHPGEKLFF.

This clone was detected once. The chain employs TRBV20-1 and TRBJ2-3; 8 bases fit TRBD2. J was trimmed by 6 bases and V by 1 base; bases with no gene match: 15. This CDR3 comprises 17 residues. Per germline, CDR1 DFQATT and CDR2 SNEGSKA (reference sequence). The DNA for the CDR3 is TGCAGTGCTAGAGGGTGGACTAGCTGGGGGGATTCGGATACGCAGTATTTT. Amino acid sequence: CSARGWTSWGDSDTQYF.

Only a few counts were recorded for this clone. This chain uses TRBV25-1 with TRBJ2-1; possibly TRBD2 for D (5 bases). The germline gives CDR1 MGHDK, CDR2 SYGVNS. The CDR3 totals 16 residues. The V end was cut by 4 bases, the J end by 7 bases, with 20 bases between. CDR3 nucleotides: TGTGCCAGCAGTGCCCCCCAAGGGAGTTTTAGAAATGAGCAGTTCTTC. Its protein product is CASSAPQGSFRNEQFF.

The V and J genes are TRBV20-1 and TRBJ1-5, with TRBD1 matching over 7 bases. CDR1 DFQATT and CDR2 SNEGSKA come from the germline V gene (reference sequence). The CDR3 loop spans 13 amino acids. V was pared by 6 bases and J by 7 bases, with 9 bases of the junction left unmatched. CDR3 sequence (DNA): TGCAGTGCGATCCGACAGGGAGGACAGCCCCAGCATTTT. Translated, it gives CSAIRQGGQPQHF.

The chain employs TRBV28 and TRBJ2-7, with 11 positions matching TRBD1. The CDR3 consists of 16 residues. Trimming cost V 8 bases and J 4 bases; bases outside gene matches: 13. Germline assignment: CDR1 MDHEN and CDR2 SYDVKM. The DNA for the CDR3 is TGTGCCAGCCGCCTCACCCCCGGGACAGGGGGTTACGAGCAGTACTTC. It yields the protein CASRLTPGTGGYEQYF.

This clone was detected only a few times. The CDR3 loop is CASSEGTGLYGYTF. In DNA, the CDR3 is TGTGCCAGCAGTGAAGGGACAGGGTTGTATGGCTACACCTTC. The chain uses TRBV6-1 and TRBJ1-2; 8 positions agree with TRBD1. Germline CDR1 MNHNS, CDR2 SASEGT. Trimming cost V 1 base and J 5 bases; bases outside gene matches: 3. The CDR3 consists of 14 residues.

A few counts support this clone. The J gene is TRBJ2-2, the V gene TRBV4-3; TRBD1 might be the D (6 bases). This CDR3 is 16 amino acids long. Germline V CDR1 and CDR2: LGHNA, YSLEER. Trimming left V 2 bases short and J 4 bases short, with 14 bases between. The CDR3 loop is CASSQSTGWSTGELFF. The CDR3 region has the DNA TGCGCCAGCAGCCAATCCACAGGGTGGAGCACCGGGGAGCTGTTTTTT.

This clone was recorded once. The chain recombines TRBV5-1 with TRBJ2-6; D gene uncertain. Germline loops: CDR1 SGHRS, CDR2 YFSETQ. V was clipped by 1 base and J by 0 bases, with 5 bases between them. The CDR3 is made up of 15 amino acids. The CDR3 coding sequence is TGCGCCAGCAGCTTGATACTCTCTGGGGCCAACGTCCTGACTTTC. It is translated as CASSLILSGANVLTF.